The clone carrying this T cell receptor beta chain has only a few counts. Its antigen is not identified. Via MiXCR, TCRdb re-called the multiplex PCR reads, giving one row per CDR3 protein. This table holds about 22,000 distinct CDR3 sequences, 64% found once. These data originate in a study of breast tumors, draining lymph nodes, adjacent tissues. The germline V and J ends were trimmed by 9 bases and 3 bases, with 8 bases remaining between them. Germline CDR1 is KGHDR and CDR2 is SFDVKD. The CDR3 is 11 amino acids. Overall study results and limits: Data only fit, rather than demonstrated, lymph node origin of most tumor T cells. Tumor repertoires ranked between lymph nodes and nontumor tissue in diversity, with V and J gene preferences. Data fit most tumor T cells coming from lymph node, expanding in tumor. Luminal-like breast cancer showed significantly greater tumor-nontumor repertoire similarity than basal-like breast cancer did.

This rearrangement joins TRBV24-1 to TRBJ2-7; a possible D gene is TRBD2 (6 bases). The TCR comes from a female donor with breast cancer. Some clones in this sample may be carry-over from other donors' samples. Sequencing input: tumor-adjacent breast tissue. The CDR3 region is CATGGSYEQYF. The CDR3, as DNA: TGTGCCACCGGGGGGAGCTACGAGCAGTACTTC.